The 29 T cell receptor beta chains reported below all come from one sample, sequenced in a study of response to subunit inactivated influenza vaccine. A single record per CDR3 protein comes from TCRdb applying MiXCR to the RT-PCR reads. Seen here are roughly 500,000 distinct CDR3 sequences, approximately 17% observed once, and the top ten hold about 3%. The sample in question was CD4+ T cells sorted from PBMCs, obtained around 25 months after vaccination. The origin of the receptors is a man aged 45 to 70 who received an inactivated influenza vaccine.

This clonotype was seen a few times. The V gene is TRBV28, the J gene TRBJ2-5; D gene uncertain. CDR3 length equals 14 residues. Germline-derived CDR1 and CDR2 are MDHEN and SYDVKM. Deletions cut 3 bases from V and 2 bases from J, with 10 bases between. The CDR3 bases are TGTGCCAGCAGTTTGCGCCGGAATCAAGAGACCCAGTACTTC. Protein product: CASSLRRNQETQYF.

The chain recombines TRBV28 with TRBJ1-4; a weak D match, TRBD1 (6 bases). V shed 3 bases and J shed 8 bases, with 13 bases lying between them. CDR1 and CDR2 (germline): MDHEN, SYDVKM. The CDR3 length is 14 residues. CDR3 sequence reads: CASSFWGAGEKLFF. In DNA, the CDR3 is TGTGCCAGCAGTTTCTGGGGGGCGGGGGAAAAACTGTTTTTT.

This clonotype has ten or more counts. The V call is TRBV10-3, the J call TRBJ2-1; TRBD1 agrees at 10 bases. This CDR3 has 15 amino acids. Trimming cost V 2 bases and J 7 bases; bases outside gene matches: 5. Germline V gene data show CDR1 as ENHRY and CDR2 as SYGVKD. CDR3 DNA: TGTGCCATCAGTGAGGACAGGGGGCTTGGGAATGAGCAGTTCTTC. Protein sequence: CAISEDRGLGNEQFF.

This clonotype has a count of ten or more. The chain carries TRBV3-1 and TRBJ2-1, with TRBD2 identical over 7 bases. The V gene end was trimmed by 3 bases and the J gene end by 9 bases; junction bases not matched to a gene: 8. The CDR3 is made up of 14 amino acids. Germline V gives CDR1 LGHDT, CDR2 YNNKEL (reference sequence). CDR3 in DNA: TGTGCCAGCAGCCAGGATTGGAGCGGGACTGAGCAGTTCTTC. Protein product: CASSQDWSGTEQFF.

This clonotype appeared a few times. The chain uses TRBV7-2 and TRBJ2-1; 15 bases agree with TRBD2. This CDR3 has 16 amino acids. Trimming at V came to 1 base and at J to 8 bases, leaving 3 bases not matched to a gene. From germline, CDR1 is SGHTA and CDR2 FQGNSA. CDR3 bases: TGTGCCAGCAGCTTAGGGACTAGCGGGGGGGCCCATGAGCAGTTCTTC. Translated, it gives CASSLGTSGGAHEQFF. The variable domain in full, completed from reference TRBV7-2 and TRBJ2-1, reads GAGVSQSPSNKVTEKGKDVELRCDPISGHTALYWYRQSLGQGLEFLIYFQGNSAPDKSGLPSDRFSAERTGGSVSTLTIQRTQQEDSAVYLCASSLGTSGGAHEQFFGPGTRLTVL.

There are many counts of this clonotype. The V gene is TRBV5-1, the J gene TRBJ2-1, with D possibly being TRBD2 (5 bases). From germline, CDR1 is SGHRS and CDR2 YFSETQ. This CDR3 spans 18 amino acids. V lost 0 bases and J lost 0, with 16 bases in between. The CDR3 sequence is CASSLGPWTDPSYNEQFF. CDR3 DNA: TGCGCCAGCAGCTTGGGTCCCTGGACTGACCCCTCCTACAATGAGCAGTTCTTC.

This clonotype was seen more than once but under ten times. CDR3 sequence: CSARAPQDNYGYTF. The CDR3, as DNA: TGCAGTGCTAGAGCGCCCCAGGATAACTATGGCTACACCTTC. The chain joins TRBV20-1 to TRBJ1-2, with D uncertain. Germline V gene lookup returns CDR1 DFQATT and CDR2 SNEGSKA (reference sequence). V lost 1 base and J 1 base, leaving 10 bases between the germline ends. This CDR3 has 14 amino acids.

The table lists this clonotype with many counts. The chain carries TRBV7-2 and TRBJ2-2; possibly TRBD1 for D (5 bases). The CDR3 is 16 amino acids. V was trimmed by 4 bases and J by 6 bases, leaving 18 bases between them. Germline V gene lookup returns CDR1 SGHTA and CDR2 FQGNSA. The CDR3 sequence is CASSSRAPQLPGELFF. CDR3 in DNA: TGTGCCAGCAGCTCCAGGGCGCCCCAATTACCCGGGGAGCTGTTTTTT.

This clonotype has at least ten counts. The chain recombines TRBV10-3 with TRBJ2-5, with 12 positions matching TRBD2. Losses at the gene ends were 2 bases for V and 2 bases for J; bases not matched to a gene: 0. This CDR3 spans 15 amino acids. Germline assignment: CDR1 ENHRY and CDR2 SYGVKD. CDR3 in DNA: TGTGCCATCAGTGAGACTAGCGGGGGGCAAGAGACCCAGTACTTC. Translating gives CAISETSGGQETQYF.

This clonotype was seen repeatedly, ten times or more. The chain carries TRBV20-1 and TRBJ2-3; no clear D gene. Per germline, CDR1 DFQATT and CDR2 SNEGSKA (reference sequence). The length of the CDR3 is 13 residues. The V gene lost 2 bases and the J gene lost 5 bases, with 11 bases spanning the gap. CDR3 sequence reads: CSARWAVVDTQYF. The CDR3, as DNA: TGCAGTGCTAGATGGGCGGTCGTAGATACGCAGTATTTT.

The rearrangement uses TRBV29-1 and TRBJ2-1; 7 bases fit TRBD2. Germline V lookup: CDR1 SQVTM, CDR2 ANQGSEA. The CDR3 covers 14 residues. V was clipped by 0 bases and J by 10 bases; unmatched bases: 9. The CDR3 DNA is TGCAGCGTTGAAGAGGGGTCGGAGGGAGGGGAGCAGTTCTTC. The encoded protein is CSVEEGSEGGEQFF.

The chain couples TRBV6-2 or TRBV6-3 to TRBJ2-7; 8 nucleotides agree with TRBD1. The J segment lost 4 bases and the V segment lost 4 bases, leaving 18 bases of the junction unmatched. From germline, CDR1 is MNHEY and CDR2 SVGEGT. The CDR3 length is 18 residues. The CDR3 here is CASSSAARFGDRGYEQYF. For the CDR3, the DNA is TGTGCCAGCAGTTCTGCCGCTCGTTTTGGAGACAGGGGATACGAGCAGTACTTC.

This clonotype has a handful of counts. The rearrangement uses TRBV5-1 and TRBJ2-2; TRBD2 is a possible D gene (5 bases). The CDR3 runs 14 residues. Germline loops: CDR1 SGHRS, CDR2 YFSETQ. V shed 3 bases and J shed 5 bases, with 11 bases lying between them. CDR3 sequence (DNA): TGCGCCAGCAGCTACGACGGGGAGACCGGGGAGCTGTTTTTT. Translating it yields CASSYDGETGELFF.

This clonotype was detected many times. The chain has TRBV5-5 and TRBJ2-5, with unresolved D. With 4 bases removed from V and 5 bases from J, the gap between germline ends came to 9 bases. Per the germline V gene, CDR1 is SGHKS and CDR2 is YYEKEE (reference sequence). This CDR3 contains 12 residues. The CDR3 protein is CASSHSSETQYF. The DNA for the CDR3 is TGTGCCAGCAGCCATTCCTCGGAGACCCAGTACTTC. Supplemented by reference TRBV5-5 and TRBJ2-5, the full variable domain reads DAGVTQSPTHLIKTRGQQVTLRCSPISGHKSVSWYQQVLGQGPQFIFQYYEKEERGRGNFPDRFSARQFPNYSSELNVNALLLGDSALYLCASSHSSETQYFGPGTRLLVL.

This clonotype has only one observation. The CDR3 DNA is TGTGCCAGCTCACCACCGACCGGGACGGGTGCAACTAATGAAAAACTGTTTTTT. It translates to CASSPPTGTGATNEKLFF. This chain links TRBV18 with TRBJ1-4, with D perhaps matching TRBD1 (5 bases). The ends were cut back, 0 bases at V and 0 bases at J, with 14 bases in the middle. CDR1 and CDR2 from the germline V gene are KGHSH and LQKENI. The CDR3 has 18 amino acids. The entire variable domain, with the rest obtained from reference TRBV18 and TRBJ1-4, is as follows: NAGVMQNPRHLVRRRGQEARLRCSPMKGHSHVYWYRQLPEEGLKFMVYLQKENIIDESGMPKERFSAEFPKEGPSILRIQQVVRGDSAAYFCASSPPTGTGATNEKLFFGSGTQLSVL.

This clonotype has only a few counts. CDR3 region: CASSLTGDSDEQFF. In DNA form, the CDR3 reads TGTGCCAGCAGTTTGACCGGGGACAGCGATGAGCAGTTCTTC. The chain recombines TRBV12-3 or TRBV12-4 with TRBJ2-1, with 7 nucleotides matching TRBD1. V gave up 3 bases and J gave up 8 bases; unmatched junction bases: 7. The CDR3 consists of 14 residues.

This clonotype was observed many times. V gene TRBV11-2 combines with J gene TRBJ2-1, with D perhaps TRBD2 (5 bases). CDR1 and CDR2 from the germline V gene are SGHAT and FQNNGV. This CDR3 has 11 amino acids. Trimming took off 5 bases at V and 9 bases at J, with 8 bases between the two ends. The CDR3 sequence is CASSLSGEQFF. The DNA for the CDR3 is TGTGCCAGCAGCCTCAGCGGTGAGCAGTTCTTC.

The chain uses TRBV4-2 and TRBJ2-4, with D possibly TRBD1 on 6 matching bases. This CDR3 contains 19 residues. Trimming took off 3 bases at V and 0 bases at J, with 21 bases between the two ends. CDR1 is LGHNA, CDR2 YNFKEQ, per germline. For the CDR3, the DNA is TGTGCCAGCAGCCACGGTCTTTCGGACAGTCACCTAGCCAAAAACATTCAGTACTTC. It translates to CASSHGLSDSHLAKNIQYF.

The rearrangement joins TRBV9 to TRBJ1-1, with D perhaps TRBD1 (5 bases). Per the germline V gene, CDR1 is SGDLS and CDR2 is YYNGEE. CDR3 length: 16 residues. V shed 0 bases and J shed 1 base, with 13 bases lying between them. CDR3 in amino acids: CASSVGQGRANTEAFF. The CDR3 DNA reads TGTGCCAGCAGCGTAGGGCAGGGCCGGGCGAACACTGAAGCTTTCTTT.

This clonotype has a handful of counts. The rearrangement links TRBV28 to TRBJ2-1; 8 nucleotides agree with TRBD2. CDR1 and CDR2 from the germline V gene are MDHEN and SYDVKM. Trimming at V came to 2 bases and at J to 8 bases, leaving 20 bases not matched to a gene. The CDR3 covers 19 residues. The CDR3 DNA sequence: TGTGCCAGCAGTTTAGCCCCTCATCCCGGGACTAGACGATACGATGAGCAGTTCTTC. Translation: CASSLAPHPGTRRYDEQFF.

The V gene is TRBV7-9, the J gene TRBJ1-2, with unresolved D. The CDR3 is 13 amino acids. V was shortened by 9 bases and J by 1 base, with 12 bases between the two germline ends. In germline, CDR1 is SEHNR, CDR2 FQNEAQ (reference sequence). CDR3 amino acids: CASSPTFNYGYTF. CDR3 DNA sequence: TGTGCCAGTAGCCCTACGTTTAACTATGGCTACACCTTC.

This clonotype was observed a few times. This sequence joins TRBV6-2 or TRBV6-3 and TRBJ2-7, with D maybe TRBD1 (6 bases). There are 14 residues in the CDR3. Germline V CDR1 and CDR2: MNHEY, SVGEGT. Trimming left V 5 bases short and J 2 bases short, with 13 bases between. CDR3 amino acids: CASSAKTGAYEQYF. In nucleotides, the CDR3 is TGTGCCAGCAGTGCGAAGACAGGCGCCTACGAGCAGTACTTC.

This clonotype was counted a few times. The chain links TRBV20-1 to TRBJ1-3, with TRBD1 matching over 7 bases. This CDR3 contains 13 residues. Looked up from germline, CDR1 is DFQATT and CDR2 is SNEGSKA (reference sequence). J gave up 9 bases and V 5 bases, and 10 bases lay outside the gene matches. The DNA of the CDR3 is TGCAGTGCTGCTACAGGGGCGCGAGGCACCATATATTTT. It translates to CSAATGARGTIYF.

A few counts support this clonotype. This chain joins TRBV10-3 and TRBJ2-1; tentatively, D is TRBD1 or TRBD2 (5 bases each). This CDR3 has 13 residues. The germline V and J ends were trimmed by 10 bases and 8 bases, with 18 bases remaining between them. Germline assignment: CDR1 ENHRY and CDR2 SYGVKD. CDR3 loop: CATTGAKFDEQFF. CDR3 sequence (DNA): TGTGCCACTACCGGGGCCAAGTTTGATGAGCAGTTCTTC.

The chain recombines TRBV12-3 or TRBV12-4 with TRBJ1-1, with D unclear. Trimming left V 5 bases short and J 1 base short, with 11 bases between. The CDR3 runs 14 residues. CDR3 region: CASSRGRRNTEAFF. The CDR3 DNA follows: TGTGCCAGCAGTCGAGGCAGGAGGAACACTGAAGCTTTCTTT.

This chain uses TRBV5-1 with TRBJ2-1, with a tentative D call TRBD2 (6 bases). The CDR3 covers 14 residues. Deletions cut 0 bases from V and 11 bases from J, with 15 bases between. From germline, CDR1 is SGHRS and CDR2 YFSETQ. DNA for the CDR3: TGCGCCAGCAGCTTGGGTGGCGGGGTGAATCAGCAGTTCTTC. Translating it yields CASSLGGGVNQQFF.

The V and J genes are TRBV20-1 and TRBJ2-4, with D unclear. Germline V gene data show CDR1 as DFQATT and CDR2 as SNEGSKA (reference sequence). The CDR3 consists of 14 residues. Trimming cost V 3 bases and J 1 base, with 10 bases left between them. CDR3 in amino acids: CSASPQAAKNIQYF. CDR3 bases: TGCAGTGCTAGTCCGCAAGCGGCCAAAAACATTCAGTACTTC.

The CDR3 reads CASSPSRGRATNEKLFF. Here the CDR3 DNA reads TGTGCCAGCAGCCCGTCCAGAGGAAGAGCAACTAATGAAAAACTGTTTTTT. The V and J genes are TRBV11-2 and TRBJ1-4; D unclear. Germline lookup yields CDR1 SGHAT and CDR2 FQNNGV. Between the trimmed V and J ends, which lost 5 bases and 0 bases, there was a span of 16 bases. The CDR3 totals 17 residues.

This clonotype appeared a few times. The chain employs TRBV7-2 and TRBJ2-3; 7 nucleotides match TRBD2. The trim removed 6 bases at V and 2 bases at J, leaving 8 bases unmatched. Per the germline V gene, CDR1 is SGHTA and CDR2 is FQGNSA. The CDR3 is 15 amino acids. Here the CDR3 reads CASSTQRGLTDTQYF. The CDR3 DNA reads as TGTGCCAGCAGTACTCAGCGGGGCCTCACAGATACGCAGTATTTT.